This TCR beta chain was captured in a study of T cells in women clearing cervical HPV infection. Study-level information: Controls gave blood once infection was undetectable; cases at lesion identification. Only a few women had HLA typing results available.

The method was immunoSEQ multiplex PCR; TCRdb's version includes in-frame clones alone and lacks a portion of them. The clone table shows more than 20,000 clones, with the ten largest holding 5.5% to 8%. Worth noting for this clone: This CDR3 is also generated by other DNA sequences in the sample.

The sequence was obtained from a woman between 18 and 75 years old with a cervical HPV16 infection that either progressed to CIN3+ or cleared (not recorded which). Material: blood buffy coat.

CDR3 bases read: TGTGCCAGCAGCTTAGTACAGGGTGCTGGAAACACC. Residues: CASSLVQGAGNT. The CDR3 in full is CASSLVQGAGNTIYF. The chain joins TRBV7-2 to TRBJ1-3; D is possibly TRBD1 (6 bases). The missing CDR3 end, 3 residues past where the read stops, is filled in from the germline J gene. CDR3 length: 15 residues. Germline V lookup: CDR1 SGHTA, CDR2 FQGNSA. Trimming took 1 base from V and 2 from J, leaving 9 bases between them.